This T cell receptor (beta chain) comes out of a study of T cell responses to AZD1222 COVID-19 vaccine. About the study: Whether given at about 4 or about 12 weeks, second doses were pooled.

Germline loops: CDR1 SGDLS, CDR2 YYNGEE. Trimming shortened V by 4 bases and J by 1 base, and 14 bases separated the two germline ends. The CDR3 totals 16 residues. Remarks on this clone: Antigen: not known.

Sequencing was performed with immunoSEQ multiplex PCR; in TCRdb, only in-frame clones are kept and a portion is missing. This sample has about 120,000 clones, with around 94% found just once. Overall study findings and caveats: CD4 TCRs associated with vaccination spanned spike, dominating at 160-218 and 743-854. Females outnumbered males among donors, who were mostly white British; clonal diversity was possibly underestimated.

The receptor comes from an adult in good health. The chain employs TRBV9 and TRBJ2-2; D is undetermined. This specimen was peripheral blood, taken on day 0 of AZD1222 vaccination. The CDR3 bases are TGTGCCAGCAGCCCAGTCGGGCCGTTGAACACCGGGGAGCTGTTTTTT. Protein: CASSPVGPLNTGELFF. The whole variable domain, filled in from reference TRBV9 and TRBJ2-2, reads DSGVTQTPKHLITATGQRVTLRCSPRSGDLSVYWYQQSLDQGLQFLIQYYNGEERAKGNILERFSAQQFPDLHSELNLSSLELGDSALYFCASSPVGPLNTGELFFGEGSRLTVL.